This T cell receptor (beta chain) stems from a study of OX40 agonist ivuxolimab in advanced cancers. The protocol was immunoSEQ multiplex PCR, while the TCRdb copy is restricted to in-frame clones and leaves out a portion. The sample shows over 60,000 clones, about nine tenths of them seen only once. This receptor was obtained from an adult with an advanced solid tumor such as melanoma, head and neck, liver or kidney cancer. The starting material was CD4+ or CD8+ T cells sorted from blood, obtained in a trial of the OX40 agonist ivuxolimab.

The CDR3 DNA reads TGTGCCAGCAGCGTAGGTCCAGGGGACACCGGGGAGCTGTTTTTT. Translated, it gives CASSVGPGDTGELFF. The V gene is TRBV9, the J gene TRBJ2-2; TRBD1 is a possible D gene (6 bases). Germline V gives CDR1 SGDLS, CDR2 YYNGEE. This CDR3 has 15 amino acids. Trimming took off 0 bases at V and 3 bases at J, with 9 bases between the two ends.